This TCR beta chain was recovered during a study of PD-L1 blockade in urothelial cancer. As for the study in general: Males with bladder-origin urothelial cancer constituted about 85% of the 29 patients. Reported median T cell count for blood samples was around 140,000.

Generated by immunoSEQ multiplex PCR, the TCRdb table keeps only in-frame clones and is missing some. The sample shows more than 35,000 clones, around 80% of them seen only once. Study-wide findings and caveats: Improved survival was predicted by pretreatment blood TCR clonality below the median.

Concerning this clone: No antigen is known for it.

Trimming stripped 1 base from V and 0 bases from J, with 20 bases between. CDR1 is SGHTS and CDR2 is YDEGEE in the germline V gene. The CDR3 loop spans 18 amino acids. V and J are TRBV5-8 and TRBJ2-7, with a possible D match to TRBD2 (6 bases). The source was PBMCs, collected around atezolizumab (anti-PD-L1) treatment. This TCR was recovered from a man between 65 and 85 years old with urothelial cancer. The CDR3 loop reads CASSLRRGDGPSSYEQYF. For the CDR3, the DNA is TGTGCCAGCAGCTTGAGGCGGGGTGACGGGCCGAGCTCCTACGAGCAGTACTTC.